Listed below are T cell receptor beta chains from one sample, sequenced in a study of cytomegalovirus exposure and HLA in healthy donors. The protocol was immunoSEQ multiplex PCR, while the TCRdb copy is restricted to in-frame clones and leaves out a portion. Of about 120,000 clones in the sample, more than 70% were seen once. The specimen sequenced was PBMCs. The receptors derive from a man in his forties or fifties in good health and CMV-seronegative. The CDR3 runs from the conserved cysteine through the conserved F or W. The order of the fields is J gene, V gene, CDR3 length, D gene, clone size, CDR3 protein, CDR3 DNA. A D gene is named only where the DNA matches it firmly. Clone size is shown for a subset of rows, as once, few, many or a class of expanded clone.

>TRBJ1-3|TRBV25-1|14|.|.
CASSSTSSGNTIYF
TGTGCCAGCAGCAGTACCAGCTCTGGAAACACCATATATTTT
>TRBJ1-1|TRBV9|15|.|.
CASSVGTDQSTEAFF
TGTGCCAGCAGCGTAGGTACAGATCAAAGCACTGAAGCTTTCTTT
>TRBJ1-5|TRBV29-1|13|.|once
CSVEITTRGPQHF
TGCAGCGTTGAAATTACCACCCGAGGGCCCCAGCATTTT
>TRBJ2-5|TRBV6-5|11|.|.
CASSRQETQYF
TGTGCCAGCAGCCGGCAAGAGACCCAGTACTTC
>TRBJ1-1|TRBV15|13|.|few
CATSRDGFSEAFF
TGTGCCACCAGCAGAGACGGGTTCAGTGAAGCTTTCTTT
>TRBJ2-1|TRBV11-2|18|.|.
CASSLEAVRVSSYNEQFF
TGTGCCAGCAGCTTAGAGGCGGTGCGGGTAAGCTCCTACAATGAGCAGTTCTTC
>TRBJ1-5|TRBV19|14|TRBD1|once
CASTNRGPGQPQHF
TGTGCCAGTACTAACAGGGGCCCCGGCCAGCCCCAGCATTTT
>TRBJ1-6|TRBV28|14|.|.
CASTTDSLNSPLHF
TGTGCCAGCACCACTGACTCTCTGAATTCACCCCTCCACTTT
>TRBJ2-5|TRBV9|15|TRBD1|.
CAGSARTGTGETQYF
TGTGCCGGCAGCGCGAGGACAGGGACGGGCGAGACCCAGTACTTC
>TRBJ2-7|TRBV9|16|TRBD2|.
CASSVSSGGTLYEQYF
TGTGCCAGCAGCGTTTCTAGCGGGGGGACCTTGTACGAGCAGTACTTC
>TRBJ1-2|TRBV5-6|13|TRBD1|.
CASSLATGDGYTF
TGTGCCAGCAGCTTGGCCACAGGGGATGGCTACACCTTC
>TRBJ2-7|TRBV19|15|TRBD1|.
CASSIGDRGAYEQYF
TGTGCCAGTAGTATTGGGGACAGGGGCGCCTACGAGCAGTACTTC
>TRBJ1-2|TRBV18|14|TRBD1|.
CASSPEGAGFGYTF
TGTGCCAGCTCACCCGAGGGGGCGGGCTTTGGCTACACCTTC
>TRBJ2-2|TRBV29-1|14|.|once
CSGGTRALGGELFF
TGCAGCGGAGGAACTAGAGCTCTAGGCGGGGAGCTGTTTTTT
>TRBJ2-2|TRBV2|15|TRBD2|.
CASKLAGVHTGELFF
TGTGCCAGCAAACTAGCGGGAGTTCACACCGGGGAGCTGTTTTTT
>TRBJ2-4|TRBV5-1|15|TRBD2|.
CASSFSGSSGNIQYF
TGCGCCAGCAGCTTTAGCGGGAGTAGTGGGAACATTCAGTACTTC
>TRBJ1-2|TRBV28|13|.|.
CASSRTAPYGYTF
TGTGCCAGCAGCCGGACAGCGCCTTATGGCTACACCTTC
>TRBJ1-5|TRBV5-6|15|TRBD1|.
CASSFRQGRNQPQHF
TGTGCCAGCAGCTTCCGACAGGGCCGCAATCAGCCCCAGCATTTT
>TRBJ2-7|TRBV4-3|13|.|.
CASSQDGRGEQYF
TGCGCCAGCAGCCAAGATGGTAGGGGCGAGCAGTACTTC
>TRBJ2-7|TRBV7-2|14|TRBD2|.
CASSSSSGSSEQYF
TGTGCCAGCAGCTCCTCTAGCGGGAGTTCCGAGCAGTACTTC
>TRBJ2-1|TRBV4-2|15|TRBD1|.
CASSQPGQGSNEQFF
TGTGCCAGCAGCCAACCGGGACAGGGGAGCAATGAGCAGTTCTTC
>TRBJ1-3|TRBV18|15|.|.
CASSTTRAGRDTIYF
TGTGCCAGCTCAACCACGAGGGCAGGCCGGGACACCATATATTTT
>TRBJ2-7|TRBV5-8|15|TRBD2|few
CASSQGASGFYEQYF
TGTGCCAGCAGCCAGGGTGCTAGCGGTTTCTACGAGCAGTACTTC
>TRBJ1-1|TRBV7-8|18|TRBD1|few
CASSLRGGTGALGTEAFF
TGTGCCAGCAGCTTAAGGGGGGGGACAGGGGCCCTGGGGACTGAAGCTTTCTTT
>TRBJ1-1|TRBV9|13|.|.
CASGWSMNTEAFF
TGTGCCAGCGGGTGGAGCATGAACACTGAAGCTTTCTTT
>TRBJ2-3|TRBV13|15|TRBD1|.
CASSNIQGAGDTQYF
TGTGCCAGCAGCAACATACAGGGGGCAGGAGATACGCAGTATTTT
>TRBJ2-7|TRBV4-3|14|TRBD1|.
CASSHSTGIYEQYF
TGCGCCAGCAGCCACTCGACAGGGATCTACGAGCAGTACTTC
>TRBJ2-5|TRBV9|15|.|.
CASSPRGVGQETQYF
TGTGCCAGCAGCCCTAGAGGTGTGGGTCAGGAGACCCAGTACTTC
>TRBJ2-7|TRBV15|15|.|once
CATRNRQSGSYEQYF
TGTGCCACCCGTAATAGACAGAGTGGGTCCTACGAGCAGTACTTC
>TRBJ2-3|TRBV7-2|15|.|.
CASRWGGASTDTQYF
TGTGCCAGCAGGTGGGGCGGGGCCTCCACAGATACGCAGTATTTT
>TRBJ1-4|TRBV28|15|.|.
CASSLTTVRNEKLFF
TGTGCCAGCAGTCTGACGACAGTCCGAAATGAAAAACTGTTTTTT
>TRBJ1-5|TRBV14|14|.|once
CASSQETGCQPQHF
TGTGCCAGCAGCCAAGAAACAGGGTGTCAGCCCCAGCATTTT
>TRBJ2-3|TRBV4-1|16|TRBD2|.
CASSRGTSGRTDTQYF
TGCGCCAGCAGCCGCGGGACTAGCGGGAGAACAGATACGCAGTATTTT
>TRBJ2-7|TRBV4-1|16|.|.
CASSQEELMPTYEQYF
TGCGCCAGCAGCCAAGAGGAGCTCATGCCCACCTACGAGCAGTACTTC
>TRBJ2-4|TRBV6-6|13|.|.
CAITTGGTNIQYF
TGTGCCATCACCACGGGGGGCACAAACATTCAGTACTTC
>TRBJ2-1|TRBV7-8|15|TRBD1|.
CASSLATGAYNEQFF
TGTGCCAGCAGCTTAGCGACAGGGGCCTACAATGAGCAGTTCTTC
>TRBJ2-3|TRBV9|16|TRBD2|.
CASSVEGSGGTDTQYF
TGTGCCAGCAGCGTAGAAGGTAGCGGGGGCACAGATACGCAGTATTTT
>TRBJ2-3|TRBV7-6|16|TRBD2|.
CASSLDASGSPDTQYF
TGTGCCAGCAGCTTAGATGCTAGCGGGAGTCCGGATACGCAGTATTTT
>TRBJ2-4|TRBV7-2|16|TRBD2|.
CASSLGSRGSENIQYF
TGTGCCAGCAGCTTAGGTTCGCGGGGGTCCGAAAACATTCAGTACTTC
>TRBJ1-2|TRBV6-5|12|TRBD1|.
CASSTGGDGYTF
TGTGCCAGCAGCACAGGGGGCGATGGCTACACCTTC
>TRBJ2-3|TRBV4-2|16|.|few
CASSQETLPRTDTQYF
TGTGCCAGCAGCCAAGAAACCCTACCTCGCACAGATACGCAGTATTTT
>TRBJ2-7|TRBV19|12|.|.
CASSAPTYEQYF
TGTGCCAGTAGTGCGCCGACCTACGAGCAGTACTTC
>TRBJ2-7|TRBV28|15|TRBD1|.
CASSFPGTGGHEQYF
TGTGCCAGCAGTTTCCCAGGGACAGGGGGCCACGAGCAGTACTTC
>TRBJ2-7|TRBV5-8|11|.|once
CASSLRDEQYF
TGTGCCAGCAGCTTACGAGACGAGCAGTACTTC
>TRBJ1-2|TRBV25-1|13|.|.
CASGLWGGEGYTF
TGTGCCAGCGGATTATGGGGAGGGGAAGGCTACACCTTC
>TRBJ2-7|TRBV5-4|15|TRBD2|.
CASSLAGSGRYEQYF
TGTGCCAGCAGCTTGGCGGGTAGCGGGAGATACGAGCAGTACTTC
>TRBJ1-2|TRBV7-9|16|TRBD1|.
CSSSRWDRGRGTGYTF
TGTTCCAGCAGCCGCTGGGACAGGGGGCGTGGGACTGGCTACACCTTC
>TRBJ1-4|TRBV5-4|13|.|.
CASSPEANEKLFF
TGTGCCAGCAGCCCCGAGGCTAATGAAAAACTGTTTTTT
>TRBJ2-1|TRBV7-9|15|.|.
CASSLETGRANEQFF
TGTGCCAGCAGCTTAGAAACGGGAAGAGCGAATGAGCAGTTCTTC